The 19 T cell receptor beta chains below all came from one sample that was sequenced in a study of blood T cell repertoires in COVID-19. The assay was immunoSEQ multiplex PCR, and TCRdb's table has in-frame clones only and misses some. The sample records some 130,000 clones, about 86% being singletons. Material for sequencing was peripheral blood. All receptors come from a woman in her 50s with acute or convalescent COVID-19.

This sequence joins TRBV6-5 and TRBJ2-2; weak D call: TRBD1 (5 bases). The ends were cut back, 7 bases at V and 6 bases at J, with 18 bases in the middle. Germline V gene lookup returns CDR1 MNHEY and CDR2 SVGAGI. The CDR3 has 15 residues. The CDR3 here is CASTRIGAGPGELFF. The DNA of the CDR3 is TGTGCCAGCACCAGAATAGGGGCAGGGCCCGGGGAGCTGTTTTTT.

V and J are TRBV6-4 and TRBJ2-2; 10 bases line up with TRBD2. Germline V lookup: CDR1 MRHNA, CDR2 SNTAGT. V shed 4 bases and J 5 bases; nucleotides not matched to a gene: 4. This CDR3 has 15 residues. CDR3 sequence: CASSVLAGTTGELFF. In nucleotides, the CDR3 is TGTGCCAGCAGTGTACTAGCGGGGACGACCGGGGAGCTGTTTTTT.

The chain links TRBV7-9 to TRBJ1-3; D is uncertain. Germline V gives CDR1 SEHNR, CDR2 FQNEAQ (reference sequence). The CDR3 has 13 amino acids. The V end was cut by 5 bases, the J end by 4 bases, with 9 bases between. The CDR3 protein is CASSLGVGNTIYF. The DNA of the CDR3 is TGTGCCAGCAGCCTGGGCGTCGGAAACACCATATATTTT.

This chain links TRBV18 with TRBJ1-2, with TRBD1 matching 8 bases. There are 14 residues in the CDR3. Germline assignment: CDR1 KGHSH and CDR2 LQKENI. The junction had 9 bases not matched to a gene; V was cut back by 6 bases and J by 6 bases. DNA for the CDR3: TGTGCCAGCTCCCAGTCGGACAGGGTAGATGGCTACACCTTC. Its protein product is CASSQSDRVDGYTF. Complete variable domain (other parts from reference TRBV18 and TRBJ1-2): NAGVMQNPRHLVRRRGQEARLRCSPMKGHSHVYWYRQLPEEGLKFMVYLQKENIIDESGMPKERFSAEFPKEGPSILRIQQVVRGDSAAYFCASSQSDRVDGYTFGSGTRLTVV.

The V call is TRBV5-5, the J call TRBJ1-2; 9 bases fit TRBD1. Looked up from germline, CDR1 is SGHKS and CDR2 is YYEKEE (reference sequence). CDR3 length: 15 amino acids. The V segment lost 4 bases and the J segment 4 bases; nucleotides outside the gene matches: 8. The CDR3 here is CASSTTGGLSYGYTF. Here the CDR3 DNA reads TGTGCCAGCAGCACCACAGGGGGCTTAAGCTATGGCTACACCTTC.

This clone was counted a single time. The chain uses TRBV5-1 and TRBJ1-2, with D unclear. The CDR3 sequence is 13 residues long. Germline V gives CDR1 SGHRS, CDR2 YFSETQ. V was cut by 0 bases and J by 3 bases, with 6 bases left in between. The CDR3 DNA reads TGCGCCAGCAGCTTGGCCACGGACTATGGCTACACCTTC. Its protein product is CASSLATDYGYTF.

The chain has TRBV13 and TRBJ2-3; 13 nucleotides line up with TRBD2. The V segment lost 5 bases and the J segment 5 bases; nucleotides outside the gene matches: 7. Germline-derived CDR1 and CDR2 are PRHDT and FYEKMQ (reference sequence). This CDR3 is 16 amino acids long. DNA of the CDR3: TGTGCCAGCAGCCTCTCGGGACTAGCGGGGTTAGATACGCAGTATTTT. It codes for CASSLSGLAGLDTQYF.

The V call is TRBV9, the J call TRBJ1-2; 10 bases fit TRBD1. This CDR3 spans 15 amino acids. V lost 2 bases to trimming and J lost 8 bases; unmatched junction nucleotides: 9. Germline values: CDR1 SGDLS, CDR2 YYNGEE. The CDR3 DNA sequence: TGTGCCAGCAGCGTTCTCGGGACAGGGGACGGAGGCTACACCTTC. Its protein product is CASSVLGTGDGGYTF.

The J gene is TRBJ1-5, the V gene TRBV5-5; D is unclear. The CDR3 has 14 amino acids. V was shortened by 0 bases and J by 1 base, with 5 bases between the two germline ends. Germline CDR1 and CDR2: SGHKS and YYEKEE (reference sequence). The CDR3 nucleotides read TGTGCCAGCAGCTTGGGACTAAGCAATCAGCCCCAGCATTTT. The encoded protein is CASSLGLSNQPQHF.

J is TRBJ2-6 and V is TRBV5-1; D unclear. V gave up 0 bases and J gave up 0 bases, with 7 bases separating them. CDR1 and CDR2 (germline): SGHRS, YFSETQ. The CDR3 contains 16 residues. CDR3 DNA sequence: TGCGCCAGCAGCTTGGATGTTAGCTCTGGGGCCAACGTCCTGACTTTC. The encoded protein is CASSLDVSSGANVLTF. Full variable domain (remainder filled in from reference TRBV5-1 and TRBJ2-6): KAGVTQTPRYLIKTRGQQVTLSCSPISGHRSVSWYQQTPGQGLQFLFEYFSETQRNKGNFPGRFSGRQFSNSRSEMNVSTLELGDSALYLCASSLDVSSGANVLTFGAGSRLTVL.

The chain employs TRBV2 and TRBJ1-6; D not resolved. The CDR3 is 13 amino acids. V gave up 0 bases and J gave up 10 bases, with 7 bases separating them. CDR1 is SNHLY, CDR2 FYNNEI, per germline. In DNA form, the CDR3 reads TGTGCCAGCAGTGAAGCAAGAGAATCACCCCTCCACTTT. Translated: CASSEARESPLHF. The entire variable domain, with the rest obtained from reference TRBV2 and TRBJ1-6, is as follows: EPEVTQTPSHQVTQMGQEVILRCVPISNHLYFYWYRQILGQKVEFLVSFYNNEISEKSEIFDDQFSVERPDGSNFTLKIRSTKLEDSAMYFCASSEARESPLHFGNGTRLTVT.

This clone was seen just once. This chain links TRBV11-2 with TRBJ2-2; 8 bases map to TRBD2. Germline CDR1 is SGHAT and CDR2 is FQNNGV. This CDR3 has 17 residues. Unmatched junction bases numbered 12, after V lost 7 bases and J lost 2 bases. The CDR3 DNA reads as TGTGCCAGCAAAGGTGGTAGCGGGGCCCACAACACCGGGGAGCTGTTTTTT. Encoded protein: CASKGGSGAHNTGELFF.

Only a few counts were recorded for this clone. This sequence joins TRBV2 and TRBJ1-5, with D perhaps TRBD1 (5 bases). V lost 4 bases and J lost 1, with 14 bases in between. This CDR3 is built from 16 residues. CDR1 and CDR2 from the germline V gene are SNHLY and FYNNEI. In DNA form, the CDR3 reads TGTGCCAGCAGTGGAGACTCAGGGTCGAGCAATCAGCCCCAGCATTTT. It yields the protein CASSGDSGSSNQPQHF. Using reference TRBV2 and TRBJ1-5 for the parts outside the CDR3, the full variable domain is EPEVTQTPSHQVTQMGQEVILRCVPISNHLYFYWYRQILGQKVEFLVSFYNNEISEKSEIFDDQFSVERPDGSNFTLKIRSTKLEDSAMYFCASSGDSGSSNQPQHFGDGTRLSIL.

The chain uses TRBV30 and TRBJ2-1; 8 positions agree with TRBD1. V shed 2 bases, J shed 4 bases, and the junction held 4 bases outside the gene matches. The CDR3 is 14 amino acids. Looked up from germline, CDR1 is GTSNPN and CDR2 is SVGIG (reference sequence). CDR3 protein: CAWSRQGLYNEQFF. The CDR3 DNA reads as TGTGCCTGGAGTCGACAGGGGCTATACAATGAGCAGTTCTTC.

The chain carries TRBV5-1 and TRBJ2-5, with 8 bases fitting TRBD1. With V trimmed by 3 bases and J by 1 base, 8 bases remained unmatched. The CDR3 covers 16 residues. The V gene's germline CDR1 is SGHRS and CDR2 YFSETQ. CDR3 sequence: CASSSGQVWGQETQYF. The CDR3 DNA sequence: TGCGCCAGCAGCTCGGGACAGGTGTGGGGCCAAGAGACCCAGTACTTC.

The CDR3 DNA is TGTGCCAGCAGTACGACTACCAACACTGAAGCTTTCTTT. Its translation is CASSTTTNTEAFF. J is TRBJ1-1 and V is TRBV3-1 (or the pseudogene TRBV3-2), with D hard to call. The CDR3 consists of 13 residues. V was clipped by 6 bases and J by 2 bases, with 10 bases between them. Germline V gene data show CDR1 as LGHDT and CDR2 as YNNKEL (reference sequence).

The chain uses TRBV18 and TRBJ1-1, with a tentative D call TRBD1 (5 bases). The CDR3 is made up of 15 amino acids. V lost 6 bases to trimming and J lost 5 bases, with 19 bases between them. Germline V gives CDR1 KGHSH, CDR2 LQKENI. CDR3 nucleotide sequence: TGTGCCAGCTCTCACGGAGGGGAAGGCCTAACTGAAGCTTTCTTT. This sequence encodes CASSHGGEGLTEAFF.

This chain links TRBV6-4 with TRBJ2-1; D not resolved. The CDR3 runs to 13 residues. CDR1 and CDR2 from the germline V gene are MRHNA and SNTAGT. V lost 5 bases and J lost 8, with 13 bases in between. The CDR3 here is CASSPETSDEQFF. CDR3 DNA sequence: TGTGCCAGCAGTCCCGAAACGTCGGATGAGCAGTTCTTC.

This chain uses TRBV2 with TRBJ2-1; possibly TRBD2 for D (5 bases). Germline lookup yields CDR1 SNHLY and CDR2 FYNNEI. Trimming pared 6 bases from V and 0 bases from J, leaving 15 bases between. There are 16 residues in the CDR3. The CDR3 nucleotides read TGTGCCAGCAGGACCCTACTAGACTCCTCCTACAATGAGCAGTTCTTC. Translating it yields CASRTLLDSSYNEQFF. The full variable domain, with the rest looked up from reference TRBV2 and TRBJ2-1, is EPEVTQTPSHQVTQMGQEVILRCVPISNHLYFYWYRQILGQKVEFLVSFYNNEISEKSEIFDDQFSVERPDGSNFTLKIRSTKLEDSAMYFCASRTLLDSSYNEQFFGPGTRLTVL.